Each of the 31 T cell receptor beta chains below was sequenced from the same sample in a study of blood T cell repertoires in COVID-19. Repertoires were generated with immunoSEQ multiplex PCR, while TCRdb's copy carries only in-frame clones and drops some. The sample consists of 100,000 to 150,000 clones, around nine tenths of them appearing once. The sequenced sample was peripheral blood. These receptors all come from a woman between 65 and 79 years old with COVID-19, enrolled during active disease.

The chain links TRBV3-1 (or the pseudogene TRBV3-2) to TRBJ2-5; D might be TRBD2 (5 bases). V lost 1 base, J lost 3 bases, and 12 bases lay in between. The germline CDR1 and CDR2 sequences are LGHDT and YNNKEL (reference sequence). The length of the CDR3 is 15 residues. CDR3 bases: TGTGCCAGCAGCCAAGGATGGGGAGACGAAGAGACCCAGTACTTC. Its translation: CASSQGWGDEETQYF.

This rearrangement joins TRBV7-9 to TRBJ1-3; D may be TRBD1 (5 bases). V gave up 5 bases and J gave up 16 bases, with 21 bases separating them. Germline assignment: CDR1 SEHNR and CDR2 FQNEAQ (reference sequence). This CDR3 is built from 13 residues. CDR3 sequence (DNA): TGTGCCAGCAGCCCCACCTGGGACGTCGGAGGGTATTTT. Translating it yields CASSPTWDVGGYF.

This clone has a single count. The chain is built from TRBV18 and TRBJ2-7; TRBD2 is a possible D gene (6 bases). CDR3 length equals 17 residues. The germline gives CDR1 KGHSH, CDR2 LQKENI. V was pared by 3 bases and J by 2 bases, with 20 bases between. CDR3 residues: CASSPQTWQGGAYEQYF. CDR3 nucleotides: TGTGCCAGCTCACCTCAGACGTGGCAGGGAGGCGCCTACGAGCAGTACTTC. The full variable domain, rest sourced from reference TRBV18 and TRBJ2-7, is NAGVMQNPRHLVRRRGQEARLRCSPMKGHSHVYWYRQLPEEGLKFMVYLQKENIIDESGMPKERFSAEFPKEGPSILRIQQVVRGDSAAYFCASSPQTWQGGAYEQYFGPGTRLTVT.

The chain uses TRBV30 and TRBJ1-1, with D hard to call. Germline CDR1 reads GTSNPN; CDR2 reads SVGIG (reference sequence). The CDR3 loop spans 13 amino acids. V lost 4 bases to trimming and J lost 1 base, with 10 bases between them. The CDR3 is CAWKAQTNTEAFF. The DNA of the CDR3 is TGTGCCTGGAAGGCACAGACGAACACTGAAGCTTTCTTT.

The CDR3 DNA reads as TGTGCCAGCAGCTTTCGGGGAAAACACTCTGGGGCCAACGTCCTGACTTTC. This codes for CASSFRGKHSGANVLTF. The chain carries TRBV7-3 and TRBJ2-6; a weak D match, TRBD2 (5 bases). Trimming left V 3 bases short and J 0 bases short, with 12 bases between. The CDR3 has 17 amino acids. In germline, CDR1 is SGHTA, CDR2 FQGTGA.

The chain uses TRBV29-1 and TRBJ2-4; tentatively, D is TRBD2 (6 bases). Germline V lookup: CDR1 SQVTM, CDR2 ANQGSEA. V shed 4 bases and J shed 6 bases, with 10 bases lying between them. This CDR3 has 12 residues. CDR3 in DNA: TGCAGCGTTGGGGACGGGAGAAACATTCAGTACTTC. Translated, it gives CSVGDGRNIQYF.

The chain has TRBV5-1 and TRBJ1-4; possibly TRBD1 for D (6 bases). Per germline, CDR1 SGHRS and CDR2 YFSETQ. The CDR3 runs 15 residues. With 3 bases removed from V and 6 bases from J, the gap between germline ends came to 15 bases. The CDR3 nucleotides are TGCGCCAGCAGCTCCTCAGGGGCCCTTTATGAAAAACTGTTTTTT. Translated, it gives CASSSSGALYEKLFF.

DNA of the CDR3: TGTGCCAGCAGTTTGAGCGGGACAGGGTACTCTGGAAACACCATATATTTT. Protein: CASSLSGTGYSGNTIYF. The V gene is TRBV28, the J gene TRBJ1-3; 9 positions agree with TRBD1. The germline CDR1 and CDR2 sequences are MDHEN and SYDVKM. The CDR3 is 17 amino acids. The junction had 6 bases not matched to a gene; V was cut back by 3 bases and J by 0 bases.

The chain recombines TRBV5-6 with TRBJ1-5, with D maybe TRBD1 (6 bases). The ends were cut back, 1 base at V and 7 bases at J, with 9 bases in the middle. CDR3 size: 13 residues. Germline values: CDR1 SGHDT, CDR2 YYEEEE. In DNA form, the CDR3 reads TGTGCCAGCAGCTTGACGGGGGGCCAGCCCCAGCATTTT. As protein: CASSLTGGQPQHF.

The chain recombines TRBV19 with TRBJ2-2, with TRBD1 matching 7 bases. Germline CDR1 is LNHDA and CDR2 is SQIVND (reference sequence). This CDR3 has 16 amino acids. J was trimmed by 1 base and V by 6 bases; bases with no gene match: 8. CDR3 in amino acids: CASSRDRVGNTGELFF. The CDR3 bases are TGTGCCAGTAGCCGTGACAGGGTCGGGAACACCGGGGAGCTGTTTTTT.

This clone was counted once. This sequence joins TRBV6-5 and TRBJ1-2, with 9 positions matching TRBD1. CDR1 is MNHEY, CDR2 SVGAGI, per germline. CDR3 length equals 12 residues. Trimming took 8 bases from V and 3 from J; bases not matched to a gene: 1. As DNA, the CDR3 is TGTGCCAGCCGGACAGGGGACTATGGCTACACCTTC. Translating gives CASRTGDYGYTF.

The rearrangement links TRBV6-5 to TRBJ1-1, with 8 bases identical to TRBD1. Germline CDR1 MNHEY, CDR2 SVGAGI. The V gene end was trimmed by 0 bases and the J gene end by 4 bases; junction bases not matched to a gene: 4. The CDR3 runs 15 residues. The CDR3 region is CASSYSTGEGTEAFF. DNA for the CDR3: TGTGCCAGCAGTTACTCGACAGGGGAGGGCACTGAAGCTTTCTTT.

The V and J genes are TRBV7-2 and TRBJ2-2; D remains unclear. V lost 3 bases, J lost 8 bases, and 4 bases lay in between. CDR1 is SGHTA and CDR2 is FQGNSA in the germline V gene. CDR3 length: 11 amino acids. CDR3 in DNA: TGTGCCAGCAGCTTTATTGGGGAGCTGTTTTTT. Its protein product is CASSFIGELFF.

Concerning this clone: Compared with germline, one end of the junction differs, possibly owing to a read error. The chain combines TRBV7-6 with TRBJ2-1; 9 positions agree with TRBD1. The CDR3 length is 16 residues. Germline V gene sequence: CDR1 SGHVS, CDR2 FNYEAQ. The CDR3 coding sequence is TGTGCCAGCAGCCCAGTAGGACAGGGGTCCTCCAATGAGCAGTTCTTC. Protein sequence: CASSPVGQGSSNEQFF.

The gene calls are TRBV2 and TRBJ2-2; maybe TRBD2 (5 bases). The CDR3 covers 14 residues. V was pared by 6 bases and J by 6 bases, with 14 bases between. Germline CDR1 and CDR2: SNHLY and FYNNEI. The DNA of the CDR3 is TGTGCCAGCAGCCTTGCCGGACTCTCCGGGGAGCTGTTTTTT. Translating it yields CASSLAGLSGELFF.

The chain employs TRBV30 and TRBJ1-1, with a weak D call TRBD1 (5 bases). The CDR3 spans 13 residues. CDR1 and CDR2 (germline): GTSNPN, SVGIG (reference sequence). Trimming left V 0 bases short and J 0 bases short, with 5 bases between. This CDR3 reads CAWSVRVNTEAFF. CDR3 DNA: TGTGCCTGGAGTGTCAGGGTGAACACTGAAGCTTTCTTT.

This sequence joins TRBV6-5 and TRBJ1-1, with a tentative D call TRBD1 (5 bases). Trimming cost V 7 bases and J 7 bases, with 13 bases left between them. CDR3 size: 12 residues. Germline V gene lookup returns CDR1 MNHEY and CDR2 SVGAGI. The CDR3 DNA is TGTGCCAGCAAGTCCCCCCAGGGTGAAGCTTTCTTT. Its protein is CASKSPQGEAFF.

The rearrangement joins TRBV29-1 to TRBJ2-7; D perhaps matches TRBD1 (6 bases). The germline V and J ends were trimmed by 1 base and 2 bases, with 9 bases remaining between them. Germline CDR1 reads SQVTM; CDR2 reads ANQGSEA. The CDR3 length is 13 residues. The DNA for the CDR3 is TGCAGCGTTGAAGGGACAGTTCCCTACGAGCAGTACTTC. It codes for CSVEGTVPYEQYF.

The CDR3 reads CASSTGKETQYF. The CDR3 DNA sequence: TGTGCCAGCAGTACAGGGAAAGAGACCCAGTACTTC. The gene calls are TRBV12-3 or TRBV12-4 and TRBJ2-5; tentatively, D is TRBD1 (6 bases). CDR3 length: 12 amino acids. The V gene lost 5 bases and the J gene lost 3 bases, with 7 bases spanning the gap.

The genes are TRBV7-6 and TRBJ1-1; D possibly corresponds to TRBD1 (6 bases). Trimming cost V 1 base and J 4 bases, with 13 bases left between them. The CDR3 is made up of 15 amino acids. Germline CDR1 SGHVS, CDR2 FNYEAQ. Here the CDR3 reads CASSLGPGAVTEAFF. The DNA for the CDR3 is TGTGCCAGCAGCTTAGGTCCAGGGGCAGTCACTGAAGCTTTCTTT.

This sequence joins TRBV7-9 and TRBJ2-1; 16 nucleotides agree with TRBD2. CDR3 length: 18 amino acids. Losses at the gene ends were 4 bases for V and 8 bases for J; bases not matched to a gene: 11. The germline V gene encodes CDR1 SEHNR and CDR2 FQNEAQ (reference sequence). The CDR3 here is CASSSPGGLAGGPYEQFF. As DNA, the CDR3 is TGTGCCAGCAGCTCACCCGGGGGACTAGCGGGGGGGCCCTATGAGCAGTTCTTC.

The chain uses TRBV15 and TRBJ2-1; no clear D. The CDR3 spans 14 residues. The V gene's germline CDR1 is LNHNV and CDR2 YYDKDF (reference sequence). Trimming removed 3 bases at V and 9 bases at J, with 15 bases between. CDR3 bases: TGTGCCACCAGCAGCGCCTGGAGTAGCCGTGAGCAGTTCTTC. It translates to CATSSAWSSREQFF.

This chain joins TRBV25-1 and TRBJ1-4; possibly TRBD1 for D (6 bases). Trimming took off 3 bases at V and 6 bases at J, with 14 bases between the two ends. From germline, CDR1 is MGHDK and CDR2 SYGVNS. CDR3 length equals 15 residues. Here the CDR3 reads CASSDDRKGDEKLFF. In nucleotides, the CDR3 is TGTGCCAGCAGTGACGACAGGAAAGGCGATGAAAAACTGTTTTTT.

The chain combines TRBV30 with TRBJ2-7; 9 positions agree with TRBD2. Germline V gives CDR1 GTSNPN, CDR2 SVGIG (reference sequence). This CDR3 contains 14 residues. V dropped 3 bases and J dropped 2; count of bases not matched to a gene: 5. CDR3 in DNA: TGTGCCTGGAGCGCGGGACTAGCCCCCTACGAGCAGTACTTC. Its translation is CAWSAGLAPYEQYF.

V is TRBV9 and J is TRBJ1-2; a possible D gene is TRBD1 (5 bases). Looked up from germline, CDR1 is SGDLS and CDR2 is YYNGEE. The CDR3 sequence is 13 residues long. The V end was cut by 5 bases, the J end by 8 bases, with 16 bases between. In nucleotides, the CDR3 is TGTGCCAGCAGAGAGACAGCGGGATGGGGCTACACCTTC. Its protein product is CASRETAGWGYTF.

Here the CDR3 reads CAISGKGAGGQQETQYF. CDR3 nucleotides: TGTGCCATCAGTGGAAAGGGAGCGGGGGGTCAACAAGAGACCCAGTACTTC. The chain recombines TRBV10-3 with TRBJ2-5; 9 nucleotides match TRBD2. This CDR3 has 17 residues. J was trimmed by 2 bases and V by 4 bases; bases with no gene match: 11. Germline V lookup: CDR1 ENHRY, CDR2 SYGVKD.

This clone showed up just once. The chain couples TRBV10-3 to TRBJ1-2, with TRBD1 identical over 8 bases. The germline CDR1 and CDR2 sequences are ENHRY and SYGVKD. The trim removed 7 bases at V and 4 bases at J, leaving 11 bases unmatched. The CDR3 contains 15 residues. The DNA of the CDR3 is TGTGCCATCAAGACGGACAGGGCAGGGCCCTATGGCTACACCTTC. It codes for CAIKTDRAGPYGYTF.

The sample holds one count of this clone. The chain carries TRBV11-2 and TRBJ2-1, with TRBD2 matching over 7 bases. The length of the CDR3 is 16 residues. The germline CDR1 and CDR2 sequences are SGHAT and FQNNGV. V shed 5 bases, J shed 4 bases, and the junction held 11 bases outside the gene matches. This chain's CDR3 is CASSPTSGVPYNEQFF. The CDR3 DNA follows: TGTGCCAGCAGCCCTACCAGCGGGGTTCCGTACAATGAGCAGTTCTTC.

This chain links TRBV28 with TRBJ2-3, with TRBD1 identical over 7 bases. The CDR3 has 14 residues. Germline CDR1 is MDHEN and CDR2 is SYDVKM. V was clipped by 2 bases and J by 4 bases; unmatched bases: 3. CDR3: CASSLDRVPDTQYF. For the CDR3, the DNA is TGTGCCAGCAGTTTAGACAGGGTTCCAGATACGCAGTATTTT. Using reference TRBV28 and TRBJ2-3 for the parts outside the CDR3, the full variable domain is DVKVTQSSRYLVKRTGEKVFLECVQDMDHENMFWYRQDPGLGLRLIYFSYDVKMKEKGDIPEGYSVSREKKERFSLILESASTNQTSMYLCASSLDRVPDTQYFGPGTRLTVL.

The rearrangement uses TRBV3-1 (or the pseudogene TRBV3-2) and TRBJ2-7, with 11 bases identical to TRBD2. The germline V gene has CDR1 LGHDT and CDR2 YNNKEL (reference sequence). Germline trimming cut 1 base from V and 3 bases from J; bases unmatched to any gene: 17. The CDR3 runs 20 residues. The CDR3 DNA reads TGTGCCAGCAGCCAAGGGTTTGTGAGACTAGCGGGGCGAGCAGACTACGAGCAGTACTTC. Residues: CASSQGFVRLAGRADYEQYF.

V gene TRBV12-3 or TRBV12-4 combines with J gene TRBJ1-2; no clear D gene. The CDR3 is made up of 12 amino acids. Deletions cut 5 bases from V and 7 bases from J, with 11 bases between. The CDR3 DNA reads TGTGCCAGCAGTACCCGACAAGCTGGCTACACCTTC. Encoded protein: CASSTRQAGYTF.